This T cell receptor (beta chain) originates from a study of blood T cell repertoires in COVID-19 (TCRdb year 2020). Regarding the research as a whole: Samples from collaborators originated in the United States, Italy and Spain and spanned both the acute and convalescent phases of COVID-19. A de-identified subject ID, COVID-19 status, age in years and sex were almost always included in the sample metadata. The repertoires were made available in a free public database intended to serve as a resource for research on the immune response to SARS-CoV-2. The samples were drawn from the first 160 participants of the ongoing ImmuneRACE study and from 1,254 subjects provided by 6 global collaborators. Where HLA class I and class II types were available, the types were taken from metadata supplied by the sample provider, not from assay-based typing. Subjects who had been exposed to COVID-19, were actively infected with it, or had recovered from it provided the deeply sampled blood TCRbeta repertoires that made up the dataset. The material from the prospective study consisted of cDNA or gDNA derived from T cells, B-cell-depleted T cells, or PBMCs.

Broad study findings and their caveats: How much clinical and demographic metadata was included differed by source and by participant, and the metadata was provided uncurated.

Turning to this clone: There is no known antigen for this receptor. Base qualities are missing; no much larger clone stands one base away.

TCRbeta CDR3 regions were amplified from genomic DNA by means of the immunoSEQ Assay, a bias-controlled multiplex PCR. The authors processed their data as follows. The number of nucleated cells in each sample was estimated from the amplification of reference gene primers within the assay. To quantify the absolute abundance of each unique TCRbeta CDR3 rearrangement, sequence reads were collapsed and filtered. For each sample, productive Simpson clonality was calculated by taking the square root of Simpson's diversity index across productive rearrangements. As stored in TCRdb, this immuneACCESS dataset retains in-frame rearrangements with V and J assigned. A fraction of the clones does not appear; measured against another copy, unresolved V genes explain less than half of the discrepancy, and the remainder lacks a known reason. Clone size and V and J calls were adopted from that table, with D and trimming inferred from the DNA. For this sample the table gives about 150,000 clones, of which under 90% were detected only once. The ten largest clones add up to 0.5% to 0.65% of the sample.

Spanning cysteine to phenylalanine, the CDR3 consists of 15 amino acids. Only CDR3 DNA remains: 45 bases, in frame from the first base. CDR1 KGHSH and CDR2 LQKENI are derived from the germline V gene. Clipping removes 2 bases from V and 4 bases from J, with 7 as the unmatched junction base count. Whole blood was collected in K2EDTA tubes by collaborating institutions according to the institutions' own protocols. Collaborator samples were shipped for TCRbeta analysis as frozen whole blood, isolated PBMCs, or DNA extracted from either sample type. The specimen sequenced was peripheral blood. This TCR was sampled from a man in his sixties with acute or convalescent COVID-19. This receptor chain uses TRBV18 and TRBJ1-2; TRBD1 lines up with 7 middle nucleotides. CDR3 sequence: CASSPSQGDVYGYTF. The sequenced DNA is TGTGCCAGCTCACCATCGCAGGGGGATGTCTATGGCTACACCTTC.